This record looks at one TCR beta chain sequence and its context. Only one count was recorded for this clonotype. Its antigen is currently not known. No qualities accompany the bases; no much larger clone lies one base away. The CDR3, from cysteine to phenylalanine, totals 14 residues. Only the CDR3 part of the read is kept: 42 bases, read in frame from the first base. V is clipped by 1 base and J by 6 bases, and the sequence between their germline boundaries is 13 bases long. The germline V gene supplies CDR1 SGHRS and CDR2 YFSETQ. The sample belongs to a study of post-analysis software for immune sequencing data (dated by TCRdb to the mid-2010s). The study in broad terms: The recorded disease courses included relapsing-remitting, secondary progressive and progressive-relapsing multiple sclerosis, and some patients had no subtype annotation. The multiple sclerosis patient repertoires were compared with about a dozen previously published healthy control repertoires from donors aged 6 to 25 years. A subset of samples was prepared in parallel using single-end sample barcoding, then pooled and co-amplified after Illumina adapter ligation.

Libraries were built with PCR. The listed sequencing device is Illumina HiSeq 2500. Unique molecular identifiers were incorporated into TCR beta cDNA libraries to reduce PCR and sequencing biases. Some 500,000 cDNA molecules were obtained per 1 to 10 million input T cells, so each molecule approximated one T cell. The patient libraries were prepared and sequenced with the same protocol used for the earlier healthy control dataset. Samples belonging to the same batch were prepared together, multiplexed and sequenced on a shared HiSeq lane. Processing in the source paper ran as follows. MIGEC was used to process the raw barcoded reads, and molecular identifier groups with only a single read were discarded before consensus assembly and CDR3 extraction. VDJtools was used for post-analysis of the clonotype tables, with diversity normalized by down-sampling every dataset to the smallest sample size. Repertoire overlap clustering matched CDR3 amino acid but not nucleotide sequences to correct batch-related cross-sample contamination. TCRdb reworked the public reads: Q25 trimming with fastp, MiXCR clone assembly, productive beta chains retained. Here each entry gathers all rows of one CDR3 protein and keeps the most common genes and DNA. For this entry, the V and J calls and clone size follow TCRdb and not the study's own pipeline. The sample table holds under 900,000 distinct CDR3 sequences, of which approximately 57% were seen once. Of the sample, approximately 4.2% is held by the ten largest clones.

What the work shows at the level of the full study, not this receptor alone: Strong co-clustering of samples prepared in the same batch was shown by direct clustering with F measure, prompting a batch-effect correction. Normalized Chao1 diversity was significantly lower in multiple sclerosis patients than controls, suggesting substantial peripheral T-cell clonal expansion. The control group was slightly older than the multiple sclerosis patient group. Four or five TRBV segments, including TRBV5-6, TRBV5-1 and TRBV20-1, were significantly more frequent in patients than controls.

To demonstrate the VDJtools post-analysis software, the study profiled TCR beta repertoires from the peripheral blood of about a dozen young patients with multiple sclerosis. The patients with multiple sclerosis were children and adolescents between about 6 and 16 years of age. This receptor was obtained from a girl aged 10-17 years with multiple sclerosis. Sequenced: blood. Rearrangement joined TRBV5-1 to TRBJ2-5; the D gene is unclear. CDR3 region: CASSLLGSQKTQYF. The base sequence is TGCGCCAGCAGCTTGCTAGGGTCTCAGAAGACCCAGTACTTC.